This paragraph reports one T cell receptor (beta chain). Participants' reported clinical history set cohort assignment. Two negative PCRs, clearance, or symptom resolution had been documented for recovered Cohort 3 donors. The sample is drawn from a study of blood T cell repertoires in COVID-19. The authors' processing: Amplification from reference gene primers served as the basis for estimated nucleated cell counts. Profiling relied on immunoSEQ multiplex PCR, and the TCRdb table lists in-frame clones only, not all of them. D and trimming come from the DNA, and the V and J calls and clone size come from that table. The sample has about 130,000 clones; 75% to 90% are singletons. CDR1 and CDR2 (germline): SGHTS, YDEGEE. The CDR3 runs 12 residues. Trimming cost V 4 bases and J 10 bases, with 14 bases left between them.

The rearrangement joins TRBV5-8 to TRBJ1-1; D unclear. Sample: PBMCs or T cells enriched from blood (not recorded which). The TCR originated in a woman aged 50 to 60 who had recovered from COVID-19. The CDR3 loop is CASSLGKQGAFF. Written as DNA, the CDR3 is TGTGCCAGCAGCCTCGGGAAGCAAGGAGCTTTCTTT.